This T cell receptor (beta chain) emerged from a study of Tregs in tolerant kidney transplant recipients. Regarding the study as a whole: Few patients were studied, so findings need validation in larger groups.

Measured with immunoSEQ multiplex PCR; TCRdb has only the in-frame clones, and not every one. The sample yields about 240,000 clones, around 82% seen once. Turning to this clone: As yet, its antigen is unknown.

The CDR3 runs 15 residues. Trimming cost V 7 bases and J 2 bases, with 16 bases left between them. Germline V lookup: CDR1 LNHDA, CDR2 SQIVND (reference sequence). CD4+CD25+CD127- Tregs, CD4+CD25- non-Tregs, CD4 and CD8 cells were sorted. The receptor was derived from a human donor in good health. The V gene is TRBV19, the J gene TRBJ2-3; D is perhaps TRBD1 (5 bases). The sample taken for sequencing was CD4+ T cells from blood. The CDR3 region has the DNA TGTGCCAGTAAAATGAGACCAGGGAACACAGATACGCAGTATTTT. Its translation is CASKMRPGNTDTQYF. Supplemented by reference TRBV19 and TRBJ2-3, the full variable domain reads DGGITQSPKYLFRKEGQNVTLSCEQNLNHDAMYWYRQDPGQGLRLIYYSQIVNDFQKGDIAEGYSVSREKKESFPLTVTSAQKNPTAFYLCASKMRPGNTDTQYFGPGTRLTVL.